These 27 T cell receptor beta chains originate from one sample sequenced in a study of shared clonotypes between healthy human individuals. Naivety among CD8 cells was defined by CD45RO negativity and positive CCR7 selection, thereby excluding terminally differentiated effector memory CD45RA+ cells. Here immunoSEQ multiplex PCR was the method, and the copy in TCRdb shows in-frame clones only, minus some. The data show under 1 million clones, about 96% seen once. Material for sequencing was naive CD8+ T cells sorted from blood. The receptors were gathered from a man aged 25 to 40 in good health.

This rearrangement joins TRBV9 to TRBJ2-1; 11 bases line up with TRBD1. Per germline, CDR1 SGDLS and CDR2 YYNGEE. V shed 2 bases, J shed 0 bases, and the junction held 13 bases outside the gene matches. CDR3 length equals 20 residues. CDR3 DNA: TGTGCCAGCAGCGTCCCCCGGACAGGGGGCCACGGGAGCTCCTACAATGAGCAGTTCTTC. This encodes CASSVPRTGGHGSSYNEQFF.

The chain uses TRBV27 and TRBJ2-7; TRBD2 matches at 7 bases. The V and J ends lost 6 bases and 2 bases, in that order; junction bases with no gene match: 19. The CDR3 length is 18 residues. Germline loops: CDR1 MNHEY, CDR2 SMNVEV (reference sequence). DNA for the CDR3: TGTGCCAGCAGCCCGCTTGCCTCGGCCGGGGGGATAGCCTACGAGCAGTACTTC. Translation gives CASSPLASAGGIAYEQYF.

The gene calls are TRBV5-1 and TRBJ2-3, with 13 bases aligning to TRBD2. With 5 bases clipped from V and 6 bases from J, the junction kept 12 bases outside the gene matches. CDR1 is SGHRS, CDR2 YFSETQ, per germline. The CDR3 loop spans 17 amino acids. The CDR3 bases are TGCGCCAGCAGGGCAGTCACCGGGACTAGCGGGGTGGATACGCAGTATTTT. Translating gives CASRAVTGTSGVDTQYF.

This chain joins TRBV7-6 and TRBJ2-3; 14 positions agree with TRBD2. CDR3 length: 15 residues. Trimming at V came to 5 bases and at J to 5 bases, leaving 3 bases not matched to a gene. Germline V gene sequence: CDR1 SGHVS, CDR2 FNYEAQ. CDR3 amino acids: CASSPGLAGVDTQYF. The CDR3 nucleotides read TGTGCCAGCAGCCCGGGACTAGCGGGAGTAGATACGCAGTATTTT. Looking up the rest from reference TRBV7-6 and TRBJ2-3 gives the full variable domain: GAGVSQSPRYKVTKRGQDVALRCDPISGHVSLYWYRQALGQGPEFLTYFNYEAQQDKSGLPNDRFSAERPEGSISTLTIQRTEQRDSAMYRCASSPGLAGVDTQYFGPGTRLTVL.

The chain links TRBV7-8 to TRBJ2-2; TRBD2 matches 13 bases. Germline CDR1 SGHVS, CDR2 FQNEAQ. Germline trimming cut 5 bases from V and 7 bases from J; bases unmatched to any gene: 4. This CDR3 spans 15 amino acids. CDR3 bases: TGTGCCAGCAGCCCCGGGACTAGCGGGATCGGGGAGCTGTTTTTT. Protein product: CASSPGTSGIGELFF.

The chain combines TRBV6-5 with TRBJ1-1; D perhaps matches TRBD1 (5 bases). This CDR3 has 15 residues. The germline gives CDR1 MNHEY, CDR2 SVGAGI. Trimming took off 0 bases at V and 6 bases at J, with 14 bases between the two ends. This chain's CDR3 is CASSYSMGGIAEAFF. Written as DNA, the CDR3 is TGTGCCAGCAGTTACTCGATGGGGGGTATTGCTGAAGCTTTCTTT.

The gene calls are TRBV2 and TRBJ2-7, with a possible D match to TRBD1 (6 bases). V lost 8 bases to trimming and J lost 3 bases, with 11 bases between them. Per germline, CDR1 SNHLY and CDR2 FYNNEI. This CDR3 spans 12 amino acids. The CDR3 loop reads CASRDTIYEQYF. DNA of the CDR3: TGTGCCAGCCGGGACACAATCTACGAGCAGTACTTC. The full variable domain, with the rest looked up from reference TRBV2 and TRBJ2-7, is EPEVTQTPSHQVTQMGQEVILRCVPISNHLYFYWYRQILGQKVEFLVSFYNNEISEKSEIFDDQFSVERPDGSNFTLKIRSTKLEDSAMYFCASRDTIYEQYFGPGTRLTVT.

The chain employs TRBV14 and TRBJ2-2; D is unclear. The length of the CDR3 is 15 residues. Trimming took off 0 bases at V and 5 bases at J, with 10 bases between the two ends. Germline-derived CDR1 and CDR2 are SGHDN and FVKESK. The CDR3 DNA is TGTGCCAGCAGCCAAGATCGTGCGGTTACCGGGGAGCTGTTTTTT. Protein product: CASSQDRAVTGELFF.

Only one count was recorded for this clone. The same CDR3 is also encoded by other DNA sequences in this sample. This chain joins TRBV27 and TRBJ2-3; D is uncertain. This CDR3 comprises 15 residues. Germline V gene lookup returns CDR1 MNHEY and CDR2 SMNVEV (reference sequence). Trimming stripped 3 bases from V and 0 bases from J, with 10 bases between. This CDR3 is CASSFGGPSTDTQYF. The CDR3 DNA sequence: TGTGCCAGCAGTTTTGGTGGACCTAGCACAGATACGCAGTATTTT.

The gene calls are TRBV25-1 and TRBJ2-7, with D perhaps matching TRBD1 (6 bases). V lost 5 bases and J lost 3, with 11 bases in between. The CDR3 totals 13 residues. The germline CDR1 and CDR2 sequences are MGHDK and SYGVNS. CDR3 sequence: CASSSRGNYEQYF. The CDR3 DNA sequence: TGTGCCAGCAGTTCCAGGGGAAACTACGAGCAGTACTTC.

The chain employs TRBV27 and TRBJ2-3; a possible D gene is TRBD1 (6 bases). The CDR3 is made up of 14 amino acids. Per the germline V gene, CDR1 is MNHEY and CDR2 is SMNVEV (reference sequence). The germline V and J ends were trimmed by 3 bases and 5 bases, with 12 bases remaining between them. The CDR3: CASSFAQGIDTQYF. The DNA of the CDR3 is TGTGCCAGCAGTTTTGCGCAGGGGATAGATACGCAGTATTTT.

The CDR3 bases are TGTGCCAGCAGCGTACACGGGGCCAGGGATGAGCAGTTCTTC. Its protein is CASSVHGARDEQFF. The chain carries TRBV9 and TRBJ2-1; D may match TRBD1 or TRBD2 (5 bases each). CDR1 and CDR2 from the germline V gene are SGDLS and YYNGEE. The V end was cut by 1 base, the J end by 8 bases, with 13 bases between. The CDR3 contains 14 residues.

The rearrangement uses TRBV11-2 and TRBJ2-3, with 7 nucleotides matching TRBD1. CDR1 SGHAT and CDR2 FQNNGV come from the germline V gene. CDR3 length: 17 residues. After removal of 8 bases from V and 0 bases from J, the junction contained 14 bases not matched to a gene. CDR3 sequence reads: CASYTWDSQGSTDTQYF. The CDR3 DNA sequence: TGTGCCAGCTATACTTGGGACAGCCAGGGTAGCACAGATACGCAGTATTTT. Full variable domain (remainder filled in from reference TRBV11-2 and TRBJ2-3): EAGVAQSPRYKIIEKRQSVAFWCNPISGHATLYWYQQILGQGPKLLIQFQNNGVVDDSQLPKDRFSAERLKGVDSTLKIQPAKLEDSAVYLCASYTWDSQGSTDTQYFGPGTRLTVL.

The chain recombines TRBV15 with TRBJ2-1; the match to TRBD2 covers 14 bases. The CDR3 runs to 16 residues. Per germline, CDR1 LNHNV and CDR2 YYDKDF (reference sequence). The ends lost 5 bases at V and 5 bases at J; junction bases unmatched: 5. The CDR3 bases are TGTGCCACCAGCGCCCGACTAGCGGGAGGGGACAATGAGCAGTTCTTC. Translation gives CATSARLAGGDNEQFF.

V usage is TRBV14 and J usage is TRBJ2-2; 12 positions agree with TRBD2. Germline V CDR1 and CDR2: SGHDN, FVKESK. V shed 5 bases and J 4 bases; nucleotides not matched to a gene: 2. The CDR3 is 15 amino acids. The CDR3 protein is CASSRLAGVTGELFF. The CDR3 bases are TGTGCCAGCAGCAGACTAGCGGGAGTCACCGGGGAGCTGTTTTTT.

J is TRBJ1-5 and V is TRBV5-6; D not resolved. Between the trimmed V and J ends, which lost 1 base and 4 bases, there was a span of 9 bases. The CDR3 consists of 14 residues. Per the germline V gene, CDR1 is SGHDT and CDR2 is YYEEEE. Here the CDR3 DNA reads TGTGCCAGCAGCTTGTTCCTGGGGAATCAGCCCCAGCATTTT. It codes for CASSLFLGNQPQHF.

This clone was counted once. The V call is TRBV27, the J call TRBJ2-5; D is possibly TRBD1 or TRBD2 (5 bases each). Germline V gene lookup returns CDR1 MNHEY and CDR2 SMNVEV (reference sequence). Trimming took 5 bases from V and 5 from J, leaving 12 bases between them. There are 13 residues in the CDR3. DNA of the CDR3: TGTGCCAGCAGTCTGGGACGGATGGAGACCCAGTACTTC. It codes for CASSLGRMETQYF.

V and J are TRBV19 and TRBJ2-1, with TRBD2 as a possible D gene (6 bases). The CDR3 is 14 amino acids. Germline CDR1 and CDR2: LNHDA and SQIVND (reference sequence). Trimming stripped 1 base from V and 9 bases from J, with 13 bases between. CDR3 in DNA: TGTGCCAGTAGTATAGTGGGACTCTCAATTGAGCAGTTCTTC. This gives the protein CASSIVGLSIEQFF.

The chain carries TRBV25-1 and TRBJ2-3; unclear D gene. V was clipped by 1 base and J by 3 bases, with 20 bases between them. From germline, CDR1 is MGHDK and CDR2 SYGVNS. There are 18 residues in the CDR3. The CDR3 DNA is TGTGCCAGCAGTGAATTGGGCTCGGGCTTCCCGGAAACAGATACGCAGTATTTT. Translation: CASSELGSGFPETDTQYF.

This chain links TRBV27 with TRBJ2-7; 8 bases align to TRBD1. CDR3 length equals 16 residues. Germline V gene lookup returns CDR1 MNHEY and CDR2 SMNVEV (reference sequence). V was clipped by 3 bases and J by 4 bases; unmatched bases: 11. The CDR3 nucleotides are TGTGCCAGCAGTTTCCCTGCCTCGAGACAGGGGTACGAGCAGTACTTC. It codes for CASSFPASRQGYEQYF.

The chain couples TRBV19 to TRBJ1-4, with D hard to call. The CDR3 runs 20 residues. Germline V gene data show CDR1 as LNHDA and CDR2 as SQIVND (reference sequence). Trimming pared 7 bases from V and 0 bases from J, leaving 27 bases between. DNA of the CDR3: TGTGCCAGTACCAAAGACGGATTACTTACAATGATATCAACTAATGAAAAACTGTTTTTT. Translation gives CASTKDGLLTMISTNEKLFF.

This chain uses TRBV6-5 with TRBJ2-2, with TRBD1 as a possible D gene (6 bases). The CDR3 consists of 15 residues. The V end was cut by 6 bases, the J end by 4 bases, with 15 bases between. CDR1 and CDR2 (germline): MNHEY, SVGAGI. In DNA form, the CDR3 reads TGTGCCAGCAGCTACGGGACAACGTCCACCGGGGAGCTGTTTTTT. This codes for CASSYGTTSTGELFF.

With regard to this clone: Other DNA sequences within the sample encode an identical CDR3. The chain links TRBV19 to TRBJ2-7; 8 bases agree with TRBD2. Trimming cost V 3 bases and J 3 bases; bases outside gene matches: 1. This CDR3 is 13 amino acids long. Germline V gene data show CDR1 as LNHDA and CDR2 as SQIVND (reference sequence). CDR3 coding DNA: TGTGCCAGTAGTATTCTAGCGGGCTACGAGCAGTACTTC. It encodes CASSILAGYEQYF.

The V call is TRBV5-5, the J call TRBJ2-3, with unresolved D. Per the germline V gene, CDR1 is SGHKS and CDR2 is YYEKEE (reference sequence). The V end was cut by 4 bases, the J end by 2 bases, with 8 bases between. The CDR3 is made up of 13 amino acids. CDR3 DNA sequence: TGTGCCAGCAGCCCCCTACCCACAGATACGCAGTATTTT. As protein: CASSPLPTDTQYF.

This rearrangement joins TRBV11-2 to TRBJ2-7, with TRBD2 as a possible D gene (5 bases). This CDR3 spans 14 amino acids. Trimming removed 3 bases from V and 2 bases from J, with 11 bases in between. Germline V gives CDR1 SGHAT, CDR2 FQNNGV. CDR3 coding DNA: TGTGCCAGCAGCTTTACCGGGGAGACCTACGAGCAGTACTTC. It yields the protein CASSFTGETYEQYF.

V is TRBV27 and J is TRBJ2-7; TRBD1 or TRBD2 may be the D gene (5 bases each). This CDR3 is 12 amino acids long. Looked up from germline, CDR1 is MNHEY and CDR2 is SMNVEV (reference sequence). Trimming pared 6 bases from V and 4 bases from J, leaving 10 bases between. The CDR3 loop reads CASRGDPYEQYF. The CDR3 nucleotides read TGTGCCAGCAGGGGGGACCCTTACGAGCAGTACTTC.

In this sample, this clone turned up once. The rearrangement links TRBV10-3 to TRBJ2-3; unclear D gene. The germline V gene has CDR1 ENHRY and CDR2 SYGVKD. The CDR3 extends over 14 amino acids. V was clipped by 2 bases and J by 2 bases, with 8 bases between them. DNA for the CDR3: TGTGCCATCAGTGAGGGCAGGTTCACAGATACGCAGTATTTT. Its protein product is CAISEGRFTDTQYF.